Below, 2 T cell receptor beta chains from the same sample are listed, as sequenced in a study of T cells in women clearing cervical HPV infection (dated by TCRdb to between 2018 and 2020). Libraries came from the immunoSEQ multiplex PCR assay. Held by TCRdb, this immuneACCESS table contains in-frame sequences only and omits some clones. Under half of the omission traces to an unresolved V gene where checked; the cause of the rest is unknown. The table for this sample shows 30,000 or so clones. The ten largest clones add up to around 3.2% of the sample. The specimen sequenced was blood buffy coat. These receptors were collected from a woman between 18 and 75 years old with a cervical HPV16 infection that either progressed to CIN3+ or cleared (not recorded which).

Points on this clone: Read data end 3 residues before the CDR3 end; the end is taken from the germline J gene. The rearrangement joins TRBV29-1 to TRBJ1-2; no definite D call. Germline V CDR1 and CDR2: SQVTM, ANQGSEA. CDR3 length: 15 amino acids. The CDR3 DNA, read in part, is TGCAGCGTTGAAGTCCCCCAGGTTAACACCTACGAC. Amino acids: CSVEVPQVNTYD. The CDR3 in its entirety is CSVEVPQVNTYDYTF.

Concerning this clone itself: Coverage ceases 3 residues before the CDR3 finishes, and the germline J gene fills in the end. V is TRBV11-3 and J is TRBJ2-7, with 8 bases matching TRBD2. CDR3 length: 13 amino acids. Trimming at V came to 7 bases and at J to 2 bases, leaving 4 bases not matched to a gene. Germline CDR1 is SGHNT and CDR2 is YENEEA. The CDR3 sequence is CASTVAGTYEQYF. The DNA read from the CDR3 is TGTGCCAGCACCGTAGCGGGAACCTACGAG.